This T cell receptor beta chain was captured in a study of response to subunit inactivated influenza vaccine (dated 2018 in TCRdb). About the full investigation: To follow how T cells responded to a trivalent subunit inactivated influenza vaccine, the researchers relied on deep quantitative profiling of the T cell receptor repertoire.

Library generation was performed with RT-PCR. Sequencing was performed on an Illumina HiSeq 2500. TCRdb redid the processing of the public reads, applying fastp at Q25 and MiXCR, and retained in-frame beta chains. Entries are consolidated by CDR3 protein sequence, retaining the most common genes and DNA. The sample records under 550,000 distinct CDR3 sequences, roughly 7.9% of which are singletons. The ten biggest clones cover around 14% of the sample. Reading the germline V gene (reference sequence) gives CDR1 DFQATT and CDR2 SNEGSKA. Clipping removes 3 bases from V and 3 bases from J, with 4 as the unmatched junction base count. The CDR3 has 13 amino acids, counting the end cysteine and phenylalanine. The CDR3 DNA has 39 bases and is translated from base 1. Here is what the overall study found, with its caveats: The authors proposed that each seasonal influenza vaccination may bring in only a limited number of new T cells.

This clonotype was seen at least ten times. It lacks a known antigen. Base quality data are lacking; no much larger clone is found one base away. The sample here was PBMCs from blood, taken about 24 months after vaccination. Recombination linked TRBV20-1 to TRBJ2-5, with 7 middle bases fitting TRBD2. This TCR was sampled from a man aged 50 to 69 who received an inactivated influenza vaccine. Donor details come from another sample of the same person, matched by shared clones. This receptor has the CDR3 CSARAGVKETQYF. The DNA sequence follows: TGCAGTGCTAGGGCGGGAGTTAAAGAGACCCAGTACTTC.